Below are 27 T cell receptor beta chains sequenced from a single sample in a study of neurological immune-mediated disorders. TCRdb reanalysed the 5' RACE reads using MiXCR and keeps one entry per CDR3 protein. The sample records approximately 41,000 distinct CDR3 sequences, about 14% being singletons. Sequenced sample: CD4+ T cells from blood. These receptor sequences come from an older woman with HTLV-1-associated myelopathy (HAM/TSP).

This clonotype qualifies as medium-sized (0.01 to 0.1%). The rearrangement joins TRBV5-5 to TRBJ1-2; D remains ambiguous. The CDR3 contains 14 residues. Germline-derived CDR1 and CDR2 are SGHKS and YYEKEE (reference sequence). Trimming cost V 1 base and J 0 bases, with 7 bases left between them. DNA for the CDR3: TGTGCCAGCAGCTTGACCCAGTCTAACTATGGCTACACCTTC. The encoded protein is CASSLTQSNYGYTF.

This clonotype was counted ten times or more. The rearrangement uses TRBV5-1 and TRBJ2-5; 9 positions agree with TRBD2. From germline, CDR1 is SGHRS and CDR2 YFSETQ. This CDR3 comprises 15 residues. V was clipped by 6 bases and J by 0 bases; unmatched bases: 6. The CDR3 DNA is TGCGCCAGCACCTTAGCGGGGGCCCACCAAGAGACCCAGTACTTC. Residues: CASTLAGAHQETQYF.

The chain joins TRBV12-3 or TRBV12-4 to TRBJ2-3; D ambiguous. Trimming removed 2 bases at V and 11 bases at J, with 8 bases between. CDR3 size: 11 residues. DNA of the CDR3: TGTGCCAGCAGTTTAAATAGAGAGCAGTATTTT. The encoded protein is CASSLNREQYF.

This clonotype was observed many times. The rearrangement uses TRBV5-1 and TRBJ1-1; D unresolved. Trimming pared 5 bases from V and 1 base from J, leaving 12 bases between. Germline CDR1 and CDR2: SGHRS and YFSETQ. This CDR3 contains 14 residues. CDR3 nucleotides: TGCGCCAGCAGAAGAGGACCGACGAACACTGAAGCTTTCTTT. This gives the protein CASRRGPTNTEAFF.

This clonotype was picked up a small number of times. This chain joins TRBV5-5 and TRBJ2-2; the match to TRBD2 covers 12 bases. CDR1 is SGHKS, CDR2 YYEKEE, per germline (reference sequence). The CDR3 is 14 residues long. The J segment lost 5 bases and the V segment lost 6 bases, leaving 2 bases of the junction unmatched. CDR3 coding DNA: TGTGCCAGCACCGGGACTAGCGGGACCGGGGAGCTGTTTTTT. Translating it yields CASTGTSGTGELFF.

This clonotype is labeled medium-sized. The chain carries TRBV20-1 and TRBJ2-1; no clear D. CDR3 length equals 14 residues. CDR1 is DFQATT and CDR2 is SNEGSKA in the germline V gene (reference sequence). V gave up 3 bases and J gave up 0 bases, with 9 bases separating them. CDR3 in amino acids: CSASWYRSYNEQFF. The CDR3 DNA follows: TGCAGTGCTAGTTGGTACCGCTCCTACAATGAGCAGTTCTTC.

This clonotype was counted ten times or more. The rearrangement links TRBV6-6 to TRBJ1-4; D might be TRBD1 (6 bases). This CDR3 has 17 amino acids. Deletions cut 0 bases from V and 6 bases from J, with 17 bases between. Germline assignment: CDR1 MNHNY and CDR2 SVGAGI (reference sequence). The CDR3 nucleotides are TGTGCCAGCAGTTACTCACCCCGGCGGGGGGCGGATGAAAAACTGTTTTTT. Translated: CASSYSPRRGADEKLFF.

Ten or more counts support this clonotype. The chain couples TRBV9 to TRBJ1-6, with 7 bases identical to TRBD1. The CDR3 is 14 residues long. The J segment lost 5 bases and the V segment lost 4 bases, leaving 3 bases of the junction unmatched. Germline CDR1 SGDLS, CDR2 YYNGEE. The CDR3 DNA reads TGTGCCAGCAGCCGGGACAGAGATAATTCACCCCTCCACTTT. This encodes CASSRDRDNSPLHF.

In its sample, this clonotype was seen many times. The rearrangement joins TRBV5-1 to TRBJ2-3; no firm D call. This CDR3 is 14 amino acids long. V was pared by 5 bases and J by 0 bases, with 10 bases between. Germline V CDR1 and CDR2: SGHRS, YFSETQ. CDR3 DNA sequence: TGCGCCAGCAGTACTCGAACTAGCACAGATACGCAGTATTTT. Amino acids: CASSTRTSTDTQYF. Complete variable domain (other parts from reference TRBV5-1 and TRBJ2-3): KAGVTQTPRYLIKTRGQQVTLSCSPISGHRSVSWYQQTPGQGLQFLFEYFSETQRNKGNFPGRFSGRQFSNSRSEMNVSTLELGDSALYLCASSTRTSTDTQYFGPGTRLTVL.

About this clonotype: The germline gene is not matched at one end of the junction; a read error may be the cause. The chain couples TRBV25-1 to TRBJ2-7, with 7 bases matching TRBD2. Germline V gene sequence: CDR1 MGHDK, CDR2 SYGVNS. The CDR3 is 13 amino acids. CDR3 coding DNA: TGTTCCAGCAGTCTCGGCGGGGGTTACAAGCAGTACTTC. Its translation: CSSSLGGGYKQYF.

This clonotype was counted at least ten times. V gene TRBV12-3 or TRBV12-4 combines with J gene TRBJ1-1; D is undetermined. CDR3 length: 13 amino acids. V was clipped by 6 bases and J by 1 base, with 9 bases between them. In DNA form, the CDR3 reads TGTGCCAGCAGCTCTCGGTGGAACACTGAAGCTTTCTTT. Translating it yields CASSSRWNTEAFF.

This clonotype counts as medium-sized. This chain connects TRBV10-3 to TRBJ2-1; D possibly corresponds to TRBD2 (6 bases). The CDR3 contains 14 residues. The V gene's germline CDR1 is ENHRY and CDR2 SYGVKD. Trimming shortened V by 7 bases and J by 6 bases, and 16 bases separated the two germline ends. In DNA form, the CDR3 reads TGTGCCATCACCCGCGGGGATAATTTCAATGAGCAGTTCTTC. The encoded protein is CAITRGDNFNEQFF.

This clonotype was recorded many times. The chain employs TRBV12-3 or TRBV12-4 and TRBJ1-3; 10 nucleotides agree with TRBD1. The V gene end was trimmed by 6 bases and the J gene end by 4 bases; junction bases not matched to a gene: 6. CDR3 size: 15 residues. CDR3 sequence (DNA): TGTGCCAGCAGACGACAGGGGGCGGCGGGAAACACCATATATTTT. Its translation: CASRRQGAAGNTIYF.

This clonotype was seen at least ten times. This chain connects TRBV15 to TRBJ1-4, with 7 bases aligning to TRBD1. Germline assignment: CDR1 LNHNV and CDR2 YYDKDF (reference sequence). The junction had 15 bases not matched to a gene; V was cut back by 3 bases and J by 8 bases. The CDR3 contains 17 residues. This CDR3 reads CATSRGPGQMIGEKLFF. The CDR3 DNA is TGTGCCACCAGCAGGGGCCCGGGACAGATGATCGGCGAAAAACTGTTTTTT.

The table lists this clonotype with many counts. This chain's CDR3 is CSATKGQGIYEQYF. Written as DNA, the CDR3 is TGCAGTGCTACCAAGGGACAGGGTATCTACGAGCAGTACTTC. This chain uses TRBV20-1 with TRBJ2-7; TRBD1 aligns across 9 bases. The CDR3 is made up of 14 amino acids. J gave up 3 bases and V 4 bases, and 7 bases lay outside the gene matches. The germline V gene has CDR1 DFQATT and CDR2 SNEGSKA (reference sequence).

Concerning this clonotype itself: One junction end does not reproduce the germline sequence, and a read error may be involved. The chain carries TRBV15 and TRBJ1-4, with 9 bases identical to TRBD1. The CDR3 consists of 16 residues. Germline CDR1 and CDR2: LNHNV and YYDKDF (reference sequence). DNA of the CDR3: TGTGCCACCATCAGAGATGCGGGACAGGGTCGGGAAAAACTGTTTTTT. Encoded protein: CATIRDAGQGREKLFF. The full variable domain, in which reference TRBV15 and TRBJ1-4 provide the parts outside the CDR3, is DAMVIQNPRYQVTQFGKPVTLSCSQTLNHNVMYWYQQKSSQAPKLLFHYYDKDFNNEADTPDNFQSRRPNTSFCFLDIRSPGLGDTAMYLCATIRDAGQGREKLFFGSGTQLSVL.

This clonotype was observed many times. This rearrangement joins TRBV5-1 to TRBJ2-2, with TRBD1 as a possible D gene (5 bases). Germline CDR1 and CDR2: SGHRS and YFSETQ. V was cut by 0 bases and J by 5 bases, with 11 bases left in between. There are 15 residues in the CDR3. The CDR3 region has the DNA TGCGCCAGCAGCTTGGAGGCAGGGCAAACCGGGGAGCTGTTTTTT. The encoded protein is CASSLEAGQTGELFF.

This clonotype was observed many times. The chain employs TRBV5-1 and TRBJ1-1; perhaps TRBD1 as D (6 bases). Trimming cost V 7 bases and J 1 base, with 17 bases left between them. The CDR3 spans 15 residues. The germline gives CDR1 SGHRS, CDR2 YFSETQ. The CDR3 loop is CASRRGTRENTEAFF. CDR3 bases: TGCGCCAGCCGGCGGGGGACACGGGAGAACACTGAAGCTTTCTTT.

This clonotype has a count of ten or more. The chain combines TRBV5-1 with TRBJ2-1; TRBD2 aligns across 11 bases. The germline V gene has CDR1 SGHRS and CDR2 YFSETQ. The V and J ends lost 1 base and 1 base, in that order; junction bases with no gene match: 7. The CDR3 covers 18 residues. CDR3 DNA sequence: TGCGCCAGCAGCTTGTTTAGCGGGGGGGCCGGATCCTACAATGAGCAGTTCTTC. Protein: CASSLFSGGAGSYNEQFF.

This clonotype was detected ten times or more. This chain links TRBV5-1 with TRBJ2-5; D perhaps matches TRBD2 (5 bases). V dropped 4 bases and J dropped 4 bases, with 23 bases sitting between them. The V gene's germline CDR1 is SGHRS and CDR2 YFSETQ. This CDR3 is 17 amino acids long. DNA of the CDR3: TGCGCCAGCAGCGGAACTGGAGGCCCTCGGGGTAGAGAGACCCAGTACTTC. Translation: CASSGTGGPRGRETQYF.

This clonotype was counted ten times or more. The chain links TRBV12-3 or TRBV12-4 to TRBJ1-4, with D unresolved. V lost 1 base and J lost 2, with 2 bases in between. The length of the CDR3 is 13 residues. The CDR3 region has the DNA TGTGCCAGCAGTTTAGTGACTAATGAAAAACTGTTTTTT. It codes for CASSLVTNEKLFF.

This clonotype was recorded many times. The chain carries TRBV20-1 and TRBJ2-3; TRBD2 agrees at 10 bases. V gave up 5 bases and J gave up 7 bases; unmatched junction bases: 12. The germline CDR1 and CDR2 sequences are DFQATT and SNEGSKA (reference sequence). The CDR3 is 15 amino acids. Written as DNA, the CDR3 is TGCAGTGCTCACGCCCCTAGCGGGGGCTCATATACGCAGTATTTT. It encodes CSAHAPSGGSYTQYF.

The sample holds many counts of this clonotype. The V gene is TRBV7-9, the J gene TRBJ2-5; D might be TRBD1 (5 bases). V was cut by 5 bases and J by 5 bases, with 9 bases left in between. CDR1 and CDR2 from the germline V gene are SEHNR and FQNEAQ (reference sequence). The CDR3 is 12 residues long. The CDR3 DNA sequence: TGTGCCAGCAGCCCAGGACACGAGACCCAGTACTTC. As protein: CASSPGHETQYF. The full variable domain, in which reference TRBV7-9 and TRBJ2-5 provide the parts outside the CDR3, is DTGVSQNPRHKITKRGQNVTFRCDPISEHNRLYWYRQTLGQGPEFLTYFQNEAQLEKSRLLSDRFSAERPKGSFSTLEIQRTEQGDSAMYLCASSPGHETQYFGPGTRLLVL.

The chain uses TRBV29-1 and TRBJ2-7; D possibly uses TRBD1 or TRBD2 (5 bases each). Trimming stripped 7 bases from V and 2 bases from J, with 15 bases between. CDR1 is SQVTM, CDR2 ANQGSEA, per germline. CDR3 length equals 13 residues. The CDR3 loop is CSAGDEPPYEQYF. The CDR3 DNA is TGCAGCGCTGGGGACGAACCCCCCTACGAGCAGTACTTC.

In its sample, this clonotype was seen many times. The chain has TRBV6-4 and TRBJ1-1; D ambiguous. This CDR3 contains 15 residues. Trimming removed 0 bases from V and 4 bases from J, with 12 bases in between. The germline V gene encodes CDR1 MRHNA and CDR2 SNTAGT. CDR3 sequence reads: CASSDSIRDTTEAFF. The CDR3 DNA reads TGTGCCAGCAGTGACTCGATCCGGGATACCACTGAAGCTTTCTTT.

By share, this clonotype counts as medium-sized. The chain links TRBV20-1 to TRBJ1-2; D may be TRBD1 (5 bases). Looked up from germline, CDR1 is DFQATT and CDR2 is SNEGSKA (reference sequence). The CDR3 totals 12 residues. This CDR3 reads CSSTGGTHGYTF. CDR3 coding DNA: TGCAGCTCCACTGGGGGAACCCATGGCTACACCTTC.

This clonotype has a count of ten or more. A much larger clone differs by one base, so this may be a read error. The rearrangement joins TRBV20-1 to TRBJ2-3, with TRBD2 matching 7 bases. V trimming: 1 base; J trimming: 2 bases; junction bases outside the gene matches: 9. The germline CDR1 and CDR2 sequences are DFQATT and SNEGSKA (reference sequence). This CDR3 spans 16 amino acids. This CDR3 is CSARAHTGLPTDTQYF. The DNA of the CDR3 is TGCAGTGCTAGAGCCCACACGGGACTACCCACAGATACGCAGTATTTT.